This is a list of T cell receptor beta chains from one sample in a study of T-cell reconstitution after alpha-beta-depleted transplantation in children. One entry per CDR3 protein, called by TCRdb with MiXCR from the PCR reads. The sample has around 600,000 distinct CDR3 sequences; about 15% are singletons. Source: PBMCs from the stem cell graft donor, taken from the stem cell graft. All receptors come from a human donor who donated a stem cell graft to a child with acute myeloid leukemia. Each CDR3 is given with its conserved first and last residue. A D gene is named only where the DNA matches it firmly. Only part of the rows carry a size: once, few, many, or a class if the clone is expanded.

clone_size j_call v_call d_call cdr3_nt cdr3_aa
few TRBJ2-5 TRBV20-1 TRBD2 TGCAGTGCTTCGTCAACTCGGGGGGGCGGGGAGACCCAGTACTTC CSASSTRGGGETQYF
many TRBJ2-5 TRBV20-1 . TGCAGTGCTAGCCCAGGGGCGCGGGAGACCCAGTACTTC CSASPGARETQYF
many TRBJ2-2 TRBV25-1 TRBD1 TGTGCCAGCGCCGACCCGGGACAGGGCTTTAACACCGGGGAGCTGTTTTTT CASADPGQGFNTGELFF
few TRBJ2-6 TRBV12-3/TRBV12-4 TRBD2 TGTGCCAGCAGTTTAGCGACTAGCGGGGGCAGCTCTGGGGCCAACGTCCTGACTTTC CASSLATSGGSSGANVLTF
many TRBJ1-2 TRBV9 . TGTGCCAGCAGCGTAGGAGGACGTCTTGGCTACACCTTC CASSVGGRLGYTF
. TRBJ1-1 TRBV20-1 . TGCAGTGCTGACCCTTCGATCGGGGGTAGAGAGGGCACTGAAGCTTTCTTT CSADPSIGGREGTEAFF
many TRBJ2-2 TRBV10-3 . TGTGCCATCAAGCCCGATGACCCCGGGGAGCTGTTTTTT CAIKPDDPGELFF
few TRBJ2-1 TRBV7-2 . TGTGCCAGCAGCTTTAGTAGCTTCGAGCAGTTCTTC CASSFSSFEQFF
many TRBJ2-5 TRBV12-3/TRBV12-4 . TGTGCCAGCAGTTTAATAAGCCGAGAGACCCAGTACTTC CASSLISRETQYF
many TRBJ2-3 TRBV20-1 . TGCAGTGCTAGATCGCCCCCCGTGGGGCGGACAGATACGCAGTATTTT CSARSPPVGRTDTQYF
few TRBJ2-5 TRBV10-1 TRBD1 TGCGCCAGCAGTGAGTCGCCGGGACAGGGTGGAGAGACCCAGTACTTC CASSESPGQGGETQYF
many TRBJ1-6 TRBV20-1 . TGCAGTGCTTGGGGGCCGCGTAACTCACCCCTCCACTTT CSAWGPRNSPLHF
many TRBJ1-1 TRBV5-1 . TGCGCCAGCAGCTTGGGGGACACTGAAGCTTTCTTT CASSLGDTEAFF
. TRBJ1-1 TRBV24-1 . TGTGCCACCAGGAAGACAGGCCCGGGAGACACTGAAGCTTTCTTT CATRKTGPGDTEAFF
few TRBJ1-2 TRBV4-3 . TGCGCCAGCAGCCAAGATTATCGAGCCTGGGTTTATGGCTACACCTTC CASSQDYRAWVYGYTF
many TRBJ1-1 TRBV5-1 TRBD1 TGCGCCAGTCGGACAGGCCCTCAAAGGACTGAAGCTTTCTTT CASRTGPQRTEAFF
many TRBJ1-2 TRBV6-6 . TGTGCCAGCTACAGGGACGGCTACACCTTC CASYRDGYTF
many TRBJ1-1 TRBV20-1 TRBD1 TGCAGTGCTGAAGGACAGGGCCCTGAAGCTTTCTTT CSAEGQGPEAFF
few TRBJ1-6 TRBV18 . TGTGCCAGCTCCGCCCGGGGGGCCGATAATTCACCCCTCCACTTT CASSARGADNSPLHF
few TRBJ2-3 TRBV28 . TGTGCCAGCGGCCCTGGGGGACCTACGCAGTATTTT CASGPGGPTQYF
many TRBJ1-1 TRBV29-1 . TGCAGCGTCGAGATTAGGACTGAAGCTTTCTTT CSVEIRTEAFF
few TRBJ1-2 TRBV7-2 . TGTGCCAGCAGCTTAGAATCGATTAACTATGGCTACACCTTC CASSLESINYGYTF
many TRBJ2-1 TRBV7-2 . TGTGCCAGCAGCCCCCGCTCCTACAATGAGCAGTTCTTC CASSPRSYNEQFF
. TRBJ2-1 TRBV6-1 TRBD2 TGTGCCAGCAGTGAAGGCCCCATAGCGGGGGCGATTTGGAATGAGCAGTTCTTC CASSEGPIAGAIWNEQFF
many TRBJ1-2 TRBV12-3/TRBV12-4 . TGTGCCAGCTCCTACTACAGGCAATCCTACTATGGCTACACCTTC CASSYYRQSYYGYTF
many TRBJ1-6 TRBV5-1 . TGCGCCAGCAGCTTGGACAGCAATTCACCCCTCCACTTT CASSLDSNSPLHF